The sequence of this TCR beta chain was determined in a study of T cells in Graves' hyperthyroidism and ophthalmopathy. Stable Graves' hyperthyroidism meant no ophthalmopathy progression within 18 months. Clinical symptoms, serum thyroxine, TRAb, thyroid ultrasound and orbital computed tomography established diagnosis. Study results and limitations: Clonotypes that were expanded in thyroid above 0.001 mostly appeared in blood too.

This clonotype turned up a few times. Its matching antigen is unknown. Between the trimmed V and J ends, which lost 4 bases and 7 bases, there was a span of 11 bases. The CDR3 is 12 amino acids. Germline CDR1 and CDR2: SGHKS and YYEKEE (reference sequence). The investigators amplified TCR beta CDR3 regions from RNA transcripts. The study used the HTBI primer set for a first-round RT-PCR of the TCR CDR3. Each CDR3 protein is one row after TCRdb ran MiXCR on the multiplex PCR reads. The table records over 700,000 distinct CDR3 sequences, roughly 32% of them present only once. The chain links TRBV5-5 to TRBJ1-2; a possible D gene is TRBD1 (5 bases). The sample was blood. The receptor was isolated from a woman aged 40 to 50 with Graves' hyperthyroidism. The CDR3, as DNA: TGTGCCAGCAGCCCCCAGGGAACTGGCTACACCTTC. Translation gives CASSPQGTGYTF.